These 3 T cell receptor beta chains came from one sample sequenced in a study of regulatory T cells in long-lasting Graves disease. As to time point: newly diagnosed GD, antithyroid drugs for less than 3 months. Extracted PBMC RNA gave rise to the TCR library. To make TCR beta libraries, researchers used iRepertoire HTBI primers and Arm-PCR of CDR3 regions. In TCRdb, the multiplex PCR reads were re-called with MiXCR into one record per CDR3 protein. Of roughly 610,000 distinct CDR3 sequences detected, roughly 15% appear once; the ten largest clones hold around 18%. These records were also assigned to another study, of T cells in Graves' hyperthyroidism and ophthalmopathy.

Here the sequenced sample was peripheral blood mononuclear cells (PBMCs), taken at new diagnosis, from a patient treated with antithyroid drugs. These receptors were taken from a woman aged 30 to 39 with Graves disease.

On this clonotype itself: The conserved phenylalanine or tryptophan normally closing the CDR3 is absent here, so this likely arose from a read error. The CDR3 DNA reads TGTGCTACGGGGAGGTCAAGCTCCTACGAGCAGTACTCC. Translated, it gives CATGRSSSYEQYS. This chain links TRBV27 with TRBJ2-7; tentative D call: TRBD2 (6 bases). There are 13 residues in the CDR3. Germline V gene data show CDR1 as MNHEY and CDR2 as SMNVEV (reference sequence).

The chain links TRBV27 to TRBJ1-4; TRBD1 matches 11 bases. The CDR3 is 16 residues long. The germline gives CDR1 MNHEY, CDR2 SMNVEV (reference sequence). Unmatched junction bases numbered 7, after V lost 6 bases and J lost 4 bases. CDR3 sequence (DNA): TGTGCCAGCAGAGGACAGGGGGCTCTATTTAATGAAAAACTGTTTTTT. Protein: CASRGQGALFNEKLFF.

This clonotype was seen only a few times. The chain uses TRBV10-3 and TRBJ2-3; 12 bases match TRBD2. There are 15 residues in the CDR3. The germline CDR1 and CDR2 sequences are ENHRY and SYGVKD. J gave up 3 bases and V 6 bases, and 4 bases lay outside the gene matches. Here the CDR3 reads CAISPGTSGTDTQYF. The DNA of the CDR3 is TGTGCCATCAGCCCCGGGACTAGCGGGACAGATACGCAGTATTTT.